One and the same sample provided the 14 T cell receptor beta chains below, sequenced in a study of graft-versus-host responses after intestinal transplantation. What these receptors recognize is not known. Measured with immunoSEQ multiplex PCR; TCRdb has only the in-frame clones, and not every one. The sample lists about 96,000 clones; around nine tenths were seen once. The input for sequencing was unstimulated CD4+ T cells sorted from spleen or lymph node cells, taken before intestinal transplant. Receptors were obtained from a human donor who received an intestinal transplant.

The chain joins TRBV7-9 to TRBJ2-1, with TRBD1 matching 8 bases. Germline trimming cut 5 bases from V and 0 bases from J; bases unmatched to any gene: 9. Germline V gene lookup returns CDR1 SEHNR and CDR2 FQNEAQ (reference sequence). The CDR3 length is 17 residues. CDR3 in amino acids: CASSIGTGQSSYNEQFF. As DNA, the CDR3 is TGTGCCAGCAGCATTGGGACAGGCCAAAGCTCCTACAATGAGCAGTTCTTC.

The chain has TRBV6-5 and TRBJ2-4; the D is unclear. Germline V gene data show CDR1 as MNHEY and CDR2 as SVGAGI. V was pared by 3 bases and J by 1 base, with 7 bases between. The CDR3 loop spans 14 amino acids. CDR3 in amino acids: CASSYSGAKNIQYF. The CDR3 DNA reads TGTGCCAGCAGTTATTCCGGGGCCAAAAACATTCAGTACTTC.

The chain uses TRBV14 and TRBJ2-1, with 11 bases identical to TRBD1. This CDR3 region has 17 residues. V trimming: 2 bases; J trimming: 4 bases; junction bases outside the gene matches: 7. The germline CDR1 and CDR2 sequences are SGHDN and FVKESK. The CDR3 loop is CASSQWTGTGGYNEQFF. CDR3 nucleotide sequence: TGTGCCAGCAGCCAATGGACCGGGACAGGGGGATACAATGAGCAGTTCTTC. Looking up the rest from reference TRBV14 and TRBJ2-1 gives the full variable domain: EAGVTQFPSHSVIEKGQTVTLRCDPISGHDNLYWYRRVMGKEIKFLLHFVKESKQDESGMPNNRFLAERTGGTYSTLKVQPAELEDSGVYFCASSQWTGTGGYNEQFFGPGTRLTVL.

This chain uses TRBV27 with TRBJ2-1; D possibly corresponds to TRBD2 (5 bases). Trimming cost V 1 base and J 6 bases, with 10 bases left between them. The germline V gene encodes CDR1 MNHEY and CDR2 SMNVEV (reference sequence). This CDR3 comprises 14 residues. This CDR3 is CASSLYSDRNEQFF. CDR3 nucleotides: TGTGCCAGCAGTTTATATAGCGACCGCAATGAGCAGTTCTTC.

V gene TRBV28 combines with J gene TRBJ2-5; 10 bases align to TRBD2. The last part of the DNA fits TRBJ2-7 better; the J call may be wrong. The CDR3 length is 17 residues. Germline loops: CDR1 MDHEN, CDR2 SYDVKM. Here the CDR3 DNA reads TGTGCCAGCAGTTTGCCGAGAGGAGCGGGGGGGACCTACGAGCAGTACTTC. Translating it yields CASSLPRGAGGTYEQYF.

CDR3 coding DNA: TGCAGCGTTGTCTCAATTGGGGGGTCCTACGAGCAGTACTTC. This encodes CSVVSIGGSYEQYF. This chain joins TRBV29-1 and TRBJ2-7, with D tentatively TRBD2 (6 bases). With 4 bases removed from V and 1 base from J, the gap between germline ends came to 14 bases. CDR1 and CDR2 (germline): SQVTM, ANQGSEA. The CDR3 is 14 amino acids.

The genes are TRBV27 and TRBJ2-7; TRBD2 matches at 14 bases. Trimming removed 7 bases from V and 7 bases from J; junction bases left unmatched: 12. CDR1 MNHEY and CDR2 SMNVEV come from the germline V gene (reference sequence). The CDR3 extends over 16 amino acids. CDR3 protein: CASNRLAGGGPWEQYF. The CDR3 DNA is TGTGCCAGCAACCGACTAGCGGGAGGGGGTCCGTGGGAGCAGTACTTC.

V is TRBV28 and J is TRBJ2-7; TRBD2 aligns across 10 bases. This CDR3 has 20 amino acids. Trimming cost V 5 bases and J 0 bases; bases outside gene matches: 19. The germline CDR1 and CDR2 sequences are MDHEN and SYDVKM. DNA of the CDR3: TGTGCCAGCAGTCCAATCCCGGGACTAGCGCCGACCAGGAGCTCCTACGAGCAGTACTTC. Translation: CASSPIPGLAPTRSSYEQYF. Supplemented by reference TRBV28 and TRBJ2-7, the full variable domain reads DVKVTQSSRYLVKRTGEKVFLECVQDMDHENMFWYRQDPGLGLRLIYFSYDVKMKEKGDIPEGYSVSREKKERFSLILESASTNQTSMYLCASSPIPGLAPTRSSYEQYFGPGTRLTVT.

V is TRBV4-3 and J is TRBJ2-2; tentative D call: TRBD2 (6 bases). The CDR3 length is 18 residues. Germline CDR1 reads LGHNA; CDR2 reads YSLEER. V lost 0 bases to trimming and J lost 6 bases, with 20 bases between them. As DNA, the CDR3 is TGCGCCAGCAGCCAAGATTATTTTGGGACTCCTAGGGCCGGGGAGCTGTTTTTT. Protein: CASSQDYFGTPRAGELFF.

V and J are TRBV28 and TRBJ1-1; maybe TRBD1 (5 bases). V was clipped by 4 bases and J by 6 bases, with 15 bases between them. The germline V gene has CDR1 MDHEN and CDR2 SYDVKM. The CDR3 is 14 residues long. CDR3 DNA sequence: TGTGCCAGCAGTTCCGGGGGGTTGAGTCCTGAAGCTTTCTTT. This gives the protein CASSSGGLSPEAFF.

The J gene is TRBJ2-7, the V gene TRBV28, with 8 bases identical to TRBD1. CDR3 length: 14 amino acids. The V gene end was trimmed by 6 bases and the J gene end by 2 bases; junction bases not matched to a gene: 6. The V gene's germline CDR1 is MDHEN and CDR2 SYDVKM. The CDR3: CASRGTGRPYEQYF. CDR3 DNA sequence: TGTGCCAGCAGGGGGACAGGCAGACCCTACGAGCAGTACTTC.

The chain is built from TRBV13 and TRBJ1-2; D is possibly TRBD1 (5 bases). The germline CDR1 and CDR2 sequences are PRHDT and FYEKMQ (reference sequence). This CDR3 has 12 amino acids. The germline V and J ends were trimmed by 4 bases and 8 bases, with 11 bases remaining between them. CDR3 region: CASSYQGGGYTF. In DNA form, the CDR3 reads TGTGCCAGCAGCTACCAGGGAGGGGGCTACACCTTC.

V usage is TRBV19 and J usage is TRBJ2-7, with a possible D match to TRBD1 (6 bases). CDR1 LNHDA and CDR2 SQIVND come from the germline V gene (reference sequence). This CDR3 has 12 amino acids. Trimming removed 5 bases at V and 4 bases at J, with 9 bases between. Here the CDR3 DNA reads TGTGCCAGTAGTTCCCAGGGGTACGAGCAGTACTTC. Its translation: CASSSQGYEQYF.

This sequence joins TRBV6-5 and TRBJ2-7, with 7 bases identical to TRBD1. Losses at the gene ends were 6 bases for V and 1 base for J; bases not matched to a gene: 9. CDR1 and CDR2 (germline): MNHEY, SVGAGI. The CDR3 runs 15 residues. The CDR3: CASRNDRATSYEQYF. CDR3 sequence (DNA): TGTGCCAGCAGGAATGACAGGGCTACATCCTACGAGCAGTACTTC.